The clone carrying this T cell receptor (beta chain) was seen a handful of times. CDR3 length: 14 amino acids. V lost 4 bases to trimming and J lost 8 bases; unmatched junction nucleotides: 5. From germline, CDR1 is LGHDT and CDR2 YNNKEL (reference sequence). The sample belongs to a study of blood T cell repertoires in COVID-19. Across the whole study: Both acute and convalescent COVID-19 samples were obtained from the United States, Italy and Spain. In each case, the material was cDNA or gDNA derived from T cells, B-cell-depleted T cells, or PBMCs.

Original processing methods: Reference gene primers were amplified, and this amplification served to estimate nucleated cell counts. Produced via immunoSEQ multiplex PCR; TCRdb's table is partial and in-frame only. V, J and clone size reflect that table, while D and trimming were determined from the DNA. The repertoire holds around 55,000 clones, about nine tenths seen once, with roughly 6.4% in the top ten. V gene TRBV3-1 (or the pseudogene TRBV3-2) combines with J gene TRBJ1-6; 7 nucleotides line up with TRBD1. This TCR was sampled from a middle-aged man with acute or convalescent COVID-19. Sequenced material: peripheral blood. The CDR3 loop reads CASSLTGDYSPLHF. Here the CDR3 DNA reads TGTGCCAGCAGCCTTACAGGGGACTATTCACCCCTCCACTTT.